The source of this T cell receptor beta chain is a study of shared T cell receptors in the human thymus. With V trimmed by 1 base and J by 1 base, 5 bases remained unmatched. CDR3 size: 17 residues. Looked up from germline, CDR1 is MNHNS and CDR2 is SASEGT. The method was immunoSEQ multiplex PCR; TCRdb's version includes in-frame clones alone and lacks a portion of them. This repertoire shows more than 550,000 clones, approximately 85% found once; its top ten account for about 0.0098%. These data were likewise used in another study, on human thymus T cells. As reported in that work: The people who donated were healthy Finnish babies having corrective surgery for congenital heart defects. The source of the thymus tissue was resections taken during corrective heart surgery.

The sequence was collected from a girl less than two years old with a congenital heart defect. The chain employs TRBV6-1 and TRBJ2-3; 10 bases line up with TRBD1. Sample: thymocytes. CDR3 bases: TGTGCCAGCAGTGAAGAGTTGGGACAGGGGCGCACAGATACGCAGTATTTT. This encodes CASSEELGQGRTDTQYF.